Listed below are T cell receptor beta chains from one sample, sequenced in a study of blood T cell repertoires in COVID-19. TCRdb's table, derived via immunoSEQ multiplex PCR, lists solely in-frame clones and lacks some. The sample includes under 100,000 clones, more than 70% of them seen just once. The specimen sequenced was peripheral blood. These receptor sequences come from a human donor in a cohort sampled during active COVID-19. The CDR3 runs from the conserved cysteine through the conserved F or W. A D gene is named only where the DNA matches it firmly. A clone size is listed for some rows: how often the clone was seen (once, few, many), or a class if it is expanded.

TGTGCCAGCGCTACGGGGATAGCGGGGCGCCAAGAGACCCAGTACTTC	CASATGIAGRQETQYF	TRBD2	.	TRBV3-1/TRBV3-2	TRBJ2-5
TGTGCCAGCAGTCCCCTGTCGAGCTCCTACAATGAGCAGTTCTTC	CASSPLSSSYNEQFF	.	.	TRBV7-2	TRBJ2-1
TGTGCCAGCAGCTTGTTTCGGGGGACTGAAGCTTTCTTT	CASSLFRGTEAFF	.	.	TRBV5-6	TRBJ1-1
TGCAGCGTTCTTTCTGATAGGGGGGGCCCGACAGATACGCAGTATTTT	CSVLSDRGGPTDTQYF	.	.	TRBV29-1	TRBJ2-3
TGTGCCAGCAGCCAAGGGCGGGGAAGGAAGCCCCAGCATTTT	CASSQGRGRKPQHF	.	.	TRBV3-1/TRBV3-2	TRBJ1-5
TGTGCCAGCTCACCACCGAACAGGGAAGCTTTCTTT	CASSPPNREAFF	.	.	TRBV18	TRBJ1-1
TGTGCCAGCTCACCCATTGTCCGGGATACGCAGTATTTT	CASSPIVRDTQYF	.	few	TRBV7-9	TRBJ2-3
TGCAGCGGTATCCTGAACACTGAAGCTTTCTTT	CSGILNTEAFF	.	.	TRBV29-1	TRBJ1-1
TGTGCCAGCAGTTTGGGGGGGAAGTATCAGCCCCAGCATTTT	CASSLGGKYQPQHF	.	.	TRBV28	TRBJ1-5
TGTGCCAGCTCACCCCTTGCAACTAATGAAAAACTGTTTTTT	CASSPLATNEKLFF	.	.	TRBV18	TRBJ1-4